This TCR beta chain is drawn from a study of human T cells and chemical hapten exposure. Across the whole study: Patients, chiefly female, had alopecia areata, totalis or universalis. Yields of TCR per sample differed, chiefly owing to small differences in pooled library volume. Points from the study as a whole: DPC sensitization did not alter TCRs above 1 in 1000 frequency.

In its sample, this clonotype was seen many times. Its antigen remains unknown. Time point in this sample: patch test 3, about 24 weeks after DPC sensitization. Treatment here: therapeutic diphenylcyclopropenone sensitization with weekly scalp DPC. This CDR3 contains 14 residues. From germline, CDR1 is LNHNV and CDR2 YYDKDF (reference sequence). V was shortened by 3 bases and J by 4 bases, with 12 bases between the two germline ends. Original handling: The median was around 100,000 TCRs per sample, ranging about 23,224 to 690,600. TCRdb called the RACE reads again in MiXCR, with one record for every CDR3 protein. The V and J calls were determined by TCRdb, not by the authors. Of 80,000 to 100,000 distinct CDR3 sequences in the sample, around 9.9% were seen once.

The TCR was taken from a woman aged 25 to 39 with alopecia areata. Some clones in this sample may be carry-over from other donors' samples. The rearrangement uses TRBV15 and TRBJ1-2, with D tentatively TRBD1 (6 bases). This specimen was whole blood, taken in connection with sensitization to the hapten diphenylcyclopropenone (DPC). CDR3 protein: CATSSGQNTYGYTF. As DNA, the CDR3 is TGTGCCACCAGCAGCGGACAGAACACCTATGGCTACACCTTC.